This T cell receptor (beta chain) is from a study of cytomegalovirus exposure and HLA in healthy donors. Study-wide context: Findings of an earlier analysis included some 120 million unique TCR beta sequences from roughly 200 million T cells.

Comments on this clone: An end of the junction differs from the germline gene, which may be a read error.

The PCR contained 60 Vbeta and 13 Jbeta primers. Using immunoSEQ multiplex PCR, the repertoire was profiled, and TCRdb retains in-frame clones only, with some absent. The table has 77,000 or so clones, more than 60% seen once. Germline CDR1 SGDLS, CDR2 YYNGEE. The CDR3 is 21 amino acids. Material for sequencing was PBMCs. V gene TRBV9 combines with J gene TRBJ2-1; 16 bases align to TRBD2. The TCR comes from a man aged 35 to 55 in good health and CMV-seronegative. CDR3 DNA: TGTGCCAGCACCGTAGGACCCGGGACTAGCGGGAGGGCCTACTCCTACAATGAGCAGTTCTTC. Residues: CASTVGPGTSGRAYSYNEQFF.